This record covers a single TCR beta chain. The target antigen is unknown. Data came from immunoSEQ multiplex PCR; TCRdb stores just in-frame clones and leaves some out. The sample yields more than 2,000,000 clones, more than 85% seen once. This specimen comes from a study of shared clonotypes between healthy human individuals. Overall study findings and caveats: An anticipated effect of sequencing depth on clonotype sharing among donors was recognized. It was observed that roughly 5.5% of naive CD4 clonotypes were shared across a few donors. The study drew on few donors, limiting represented genetic and exposure-history diversity.

The V end was cut by 5 bases, the J end by 0 bases, with 15 bases between. CDR1 SGHRS and CDR2 YFSETQ come from the germline V gene. This CDR3 is 15 amino acids long. Splitting of CD4+ cells produced CD45RA+ naive and CD45RA-negative memory subsets. The specimen was naive CD4+ T cells from PBMCs. Regarding subset: CD45RA+ positively selected. This sequence joins TRBV5-1 and TRBJ2-7; maybe TRBD2 (6 bases). This receptor was taken from a man aged 18 to 35 in good health. Some clones in this sample may be carry-over from other donors' samples. The CDR3 coding sequence is TGCGCCAGCAGTGGGGGGTCCTACAGCTCCTACGAGCAGTACTTC. It translates to CASSGGSYSSYEQYF.